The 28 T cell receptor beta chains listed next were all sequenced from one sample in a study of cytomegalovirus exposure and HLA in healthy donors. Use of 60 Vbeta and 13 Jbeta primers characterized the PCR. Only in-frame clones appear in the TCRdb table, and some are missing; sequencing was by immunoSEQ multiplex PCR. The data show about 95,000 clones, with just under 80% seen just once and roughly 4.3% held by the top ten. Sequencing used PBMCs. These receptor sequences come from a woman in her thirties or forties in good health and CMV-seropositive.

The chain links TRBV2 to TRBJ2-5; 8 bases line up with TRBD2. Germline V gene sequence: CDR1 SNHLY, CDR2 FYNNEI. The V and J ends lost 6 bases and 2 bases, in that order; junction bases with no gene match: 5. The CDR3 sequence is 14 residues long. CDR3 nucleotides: TGTGCCAGCAGAGGGACTAGACATCAAGAGACCCAGTACTTC. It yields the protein CASRGTRHQETQYF.

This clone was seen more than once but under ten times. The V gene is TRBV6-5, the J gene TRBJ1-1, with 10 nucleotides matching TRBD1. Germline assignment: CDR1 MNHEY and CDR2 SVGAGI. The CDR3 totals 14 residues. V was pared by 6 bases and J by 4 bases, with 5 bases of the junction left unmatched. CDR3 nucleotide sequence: TGTGCCAGCAGGCGGGGACAGGGGAGCACTGAAGCTTTCTTT. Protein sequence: CASRRGQGSTEAFF.

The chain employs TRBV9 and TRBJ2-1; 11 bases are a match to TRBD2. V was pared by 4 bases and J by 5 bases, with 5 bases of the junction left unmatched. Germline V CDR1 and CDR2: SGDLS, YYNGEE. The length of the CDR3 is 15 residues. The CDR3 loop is CASSSGTSGNNEQFF. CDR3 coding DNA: TGTGCCAGCAGCTCAGGGACTAGCGGAAACAATGAGCAGTTCTTC. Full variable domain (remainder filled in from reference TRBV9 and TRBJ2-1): DSGVTQTPKHLITATGQRVTLRCSPRSGDLSVYWYQQSLDQGLQFLIQYYNGEERAKGNILERFSAQQFPDLHSELNLSSLELGDSALYFCASSSGTSGNNEQFFGPGTRLTVL.

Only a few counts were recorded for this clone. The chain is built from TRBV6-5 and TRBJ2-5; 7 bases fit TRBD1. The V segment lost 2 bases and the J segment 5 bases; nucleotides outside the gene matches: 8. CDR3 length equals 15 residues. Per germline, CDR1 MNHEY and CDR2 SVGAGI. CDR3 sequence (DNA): TGTGCCAGCAGTTACCTGACAGGGTTTGACGAGACCCAGTACTTC. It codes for CASSYLTGFDETQYF.

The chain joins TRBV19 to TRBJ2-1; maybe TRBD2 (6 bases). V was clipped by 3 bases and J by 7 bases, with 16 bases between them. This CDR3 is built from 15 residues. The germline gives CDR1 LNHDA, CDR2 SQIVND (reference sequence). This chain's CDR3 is CASSIWKVAGNEQFF. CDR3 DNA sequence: TGTGCCAGTAGTATCTGGAAGGTTGCGGGGAATGAGCAGTTCTTC.

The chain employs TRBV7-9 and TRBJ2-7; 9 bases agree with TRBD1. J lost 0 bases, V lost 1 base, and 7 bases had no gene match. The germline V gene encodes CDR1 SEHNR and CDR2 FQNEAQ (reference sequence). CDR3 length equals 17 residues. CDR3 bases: TGTGCCAGCAGCTTAGTGACAGGGGGTTCGAGCTCCTACGAGCAGTACTTC. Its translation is CASSLVTGGSSSYEQYF.

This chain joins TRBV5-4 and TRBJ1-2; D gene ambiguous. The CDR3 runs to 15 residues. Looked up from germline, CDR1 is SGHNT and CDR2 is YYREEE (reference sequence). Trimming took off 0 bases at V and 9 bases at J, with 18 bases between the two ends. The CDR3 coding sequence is TGTGCCAGCAGCTTGGATGTGTCGGCAGGCTTGCGCTACACCTTC. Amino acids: CASSLDVSAGLRYTF.

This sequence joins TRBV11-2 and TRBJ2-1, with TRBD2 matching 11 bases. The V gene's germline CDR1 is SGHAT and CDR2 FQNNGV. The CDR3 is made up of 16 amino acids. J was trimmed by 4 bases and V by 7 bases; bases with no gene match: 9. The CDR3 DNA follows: TGTGCCAGCACCCTAGGGGGACTAGCGGATTACAATGAGCAGTTCTTC. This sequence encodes CASTLGGLADYNEQFF.

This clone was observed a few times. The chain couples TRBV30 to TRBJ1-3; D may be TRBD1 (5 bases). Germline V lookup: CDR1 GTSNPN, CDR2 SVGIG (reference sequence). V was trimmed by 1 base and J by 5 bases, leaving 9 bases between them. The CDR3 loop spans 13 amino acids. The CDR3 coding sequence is TGTGCCTGGAGTGCCCAGGGTAGAAACACCATATATTTT. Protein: CAWSAQGRNTIYF.

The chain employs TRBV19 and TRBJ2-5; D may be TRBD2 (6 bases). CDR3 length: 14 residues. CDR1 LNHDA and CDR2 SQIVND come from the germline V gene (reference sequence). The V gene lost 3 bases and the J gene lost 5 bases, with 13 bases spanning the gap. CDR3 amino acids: CASSITWEAETQYF. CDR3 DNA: TGTGCCAGTAGTATTACCTGGGAGGCGGAGACCCAGTACTTC.

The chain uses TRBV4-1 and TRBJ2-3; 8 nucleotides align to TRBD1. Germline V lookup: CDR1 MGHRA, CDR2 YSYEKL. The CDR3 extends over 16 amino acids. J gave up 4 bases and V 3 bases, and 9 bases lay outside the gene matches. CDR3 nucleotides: TGCGCCAGCAGCCAGCGGACAGGGACGGGAGCAGATACGCAGTATTTT. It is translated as CASSQRTGTGADTQYF.

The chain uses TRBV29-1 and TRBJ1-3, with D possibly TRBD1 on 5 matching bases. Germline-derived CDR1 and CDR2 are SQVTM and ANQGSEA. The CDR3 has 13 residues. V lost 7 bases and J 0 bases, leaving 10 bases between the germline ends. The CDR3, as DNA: TGCAGCGCTTCCAGGGACTCTGGAAACACCATATATTTT. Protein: CSASRDSGNTIYF.

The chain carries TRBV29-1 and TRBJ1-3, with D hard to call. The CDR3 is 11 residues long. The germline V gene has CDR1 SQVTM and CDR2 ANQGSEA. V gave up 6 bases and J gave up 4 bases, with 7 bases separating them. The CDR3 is CSVVLGNTIYF. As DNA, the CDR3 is TGCAGCGTCGTCCTCGGAAACACCATATATTTT. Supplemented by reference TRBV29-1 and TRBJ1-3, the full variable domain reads SAVISQKPSRDICQRGTSLTIQCQVDSQVTMMFWYRQQPGQSLTLIATANQGSEATYESGFVIDKFPISRPNLTFSTLTVSNMSPEDSSIYLCSVVLGNTIYFGEGSWLTVV.

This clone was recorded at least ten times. The CDR3 loop is CASSLRRVNEQFF. The CDR3 coding sequence is TGTGCCAGCAGCCTGAGGAGGGTTAATGAGCAGTTCTTC. The chain links TRBV5-6 to TRBJ2-1; TRBD2 is a possible D gene (6 bases). There are 13 residues in the CDR3. V lost 4 bases, J lost 7 bases, and 12 bases lay in between. CDR1 SGHDT and CDR2 YYEEEE come from the germline V gene.

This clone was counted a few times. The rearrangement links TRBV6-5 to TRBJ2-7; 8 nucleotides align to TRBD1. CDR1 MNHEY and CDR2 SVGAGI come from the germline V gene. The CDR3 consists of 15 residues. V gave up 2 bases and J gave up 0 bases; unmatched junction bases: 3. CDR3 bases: TGTGCCAGCAGTTACGATGGGACAGGCTCCTACGAGCAGTACTTC. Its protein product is CASSYDGTGSYEQYF.

For the CDR3, the DNA is TGTGCCTGGAGTCCCGACTGGAGCTCCTATAATTCACCCCTCCACTTT. Its translation is CAWSPDWSSYNSPLHF. The chain links TRBV30 to TRBJ1-6; D is unclear. Germline V lookup: CDR1 GTSNPN, CDR2 SVGIG (reference sequence). V lost 2 bases to trimming and J lost 0 bases, with 11 bases between them. CDR3 length equals 16 residues. Filled out from reference TRBV30 and TRBJ1-6, the complete variable domain reads SQTIHQWPATLVQPVGSPLSLECTVEGTSNPNLYWYRQAAGRGLQLLFYSVGIGQISSEVPQNLSASRPQDRQFILSSKKLLLSDSGFYLCAWSPDWSSYNSPLHFGNGTRLTVT.

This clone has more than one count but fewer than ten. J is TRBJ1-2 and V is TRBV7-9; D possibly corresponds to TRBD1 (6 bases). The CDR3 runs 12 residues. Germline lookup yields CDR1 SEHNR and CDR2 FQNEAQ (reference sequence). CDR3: CSLEGGLAGYTF. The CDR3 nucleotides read TGTTCCCTTGAGGGGGGGCTAGCGGGCTACACCTTC.

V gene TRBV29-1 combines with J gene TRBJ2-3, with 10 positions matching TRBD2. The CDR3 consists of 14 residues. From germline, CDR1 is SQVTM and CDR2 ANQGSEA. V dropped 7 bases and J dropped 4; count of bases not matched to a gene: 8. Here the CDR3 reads CSAPPSGRPDTQYF. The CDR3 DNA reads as TGCAGCGCCCCTCCTAGCGGGAGACCAGATACGCAGTATTTT.

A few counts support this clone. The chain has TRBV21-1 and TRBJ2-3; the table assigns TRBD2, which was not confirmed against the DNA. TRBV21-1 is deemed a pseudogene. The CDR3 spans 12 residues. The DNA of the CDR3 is TGTGCCAGCAGCCCCCCCCGAGATACGCAGTATTTT. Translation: CASSPPRDTQYF.

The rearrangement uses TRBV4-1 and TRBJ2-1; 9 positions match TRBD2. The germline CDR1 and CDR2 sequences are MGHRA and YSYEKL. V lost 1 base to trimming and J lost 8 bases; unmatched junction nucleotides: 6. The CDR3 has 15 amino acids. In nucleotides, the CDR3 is TGCGCCAGCAGCCAAGTCGATAGCGGGAGTGATGAGCAGTTCTTC. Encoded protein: CASSQVDSGSDEQFF.

The CDR3 DNA is TGCAGCGTTGAAGCGTATACGCAGTATTTT. It specifies CSVEAYTQYF. V is TRBV29-1 and J is TRBJ2-3; no firm D call. Germline CDR1 is SQVTM and CDR2 is ANQGSEA. Deletions cut 1 base from V and 7 bases from J, with 3 bases between. The CDR3 is 10 amino acids.

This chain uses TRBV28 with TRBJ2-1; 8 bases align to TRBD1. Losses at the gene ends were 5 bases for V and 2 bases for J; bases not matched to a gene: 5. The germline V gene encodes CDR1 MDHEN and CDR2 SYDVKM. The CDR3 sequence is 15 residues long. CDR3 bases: TGTGCCAGCAGTATCGGACAGGGTCCCTACAATGAGCAGTTCTTC. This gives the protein CASSIGQGPYNEQFF. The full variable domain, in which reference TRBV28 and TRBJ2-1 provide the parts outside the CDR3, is DVKVTQSSRYLVKRTGEKVFLECVQDMDHENMFWYRQDPGLGLRLIYFSYDVKMKEKGDIPEGYSVSREKKERFSLILESASTNQTSMYLCASSIGQGPYNEQFFGPGTRLTVL.

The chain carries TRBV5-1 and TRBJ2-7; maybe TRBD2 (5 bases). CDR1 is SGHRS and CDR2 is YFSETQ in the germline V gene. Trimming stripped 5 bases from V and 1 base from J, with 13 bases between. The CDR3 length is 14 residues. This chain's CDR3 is CASSLWELSYEQYF. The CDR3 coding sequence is TGCGCCAGCAGTTTGTGGGAGCTTTCCTACGAGCAGTACTTC.

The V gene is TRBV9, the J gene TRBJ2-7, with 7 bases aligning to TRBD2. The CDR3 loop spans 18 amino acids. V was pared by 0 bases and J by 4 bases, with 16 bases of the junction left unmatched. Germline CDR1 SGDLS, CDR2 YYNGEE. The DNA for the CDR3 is TGTGCCAGCAGCGTAGTTGGCAGCCTAGCGGCGGTTGCGTACGAGCAGTACTTC. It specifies CASSVVGSLAAVAYEQYF.

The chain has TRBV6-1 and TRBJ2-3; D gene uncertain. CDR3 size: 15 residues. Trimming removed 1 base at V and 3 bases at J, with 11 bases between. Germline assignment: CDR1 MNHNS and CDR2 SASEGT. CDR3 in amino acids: CASSEGARKTDTQYF. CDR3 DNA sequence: TGTGCCAGCAGTGAAGGGGCTCGTAAGACAGATACGCAGTATTTT.

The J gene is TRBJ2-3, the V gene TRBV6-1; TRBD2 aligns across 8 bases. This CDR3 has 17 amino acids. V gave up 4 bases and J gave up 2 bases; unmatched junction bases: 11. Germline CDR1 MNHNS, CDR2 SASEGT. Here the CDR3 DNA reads TGTGCCAGCAGTGCCAGCGGGAGTGGTCCCCACACAGATACGCAGTATTTT. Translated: CASSASGSGPHTDTQYF.

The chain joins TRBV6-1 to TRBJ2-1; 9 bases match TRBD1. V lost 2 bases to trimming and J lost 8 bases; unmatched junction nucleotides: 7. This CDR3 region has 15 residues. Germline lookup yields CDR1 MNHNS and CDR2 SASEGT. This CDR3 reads CASSETGDRVHEQFF. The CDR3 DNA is TGTGCCAGCAGTGAAACGGGGGACAGGGTCCATGAGCAGTTCTTC.

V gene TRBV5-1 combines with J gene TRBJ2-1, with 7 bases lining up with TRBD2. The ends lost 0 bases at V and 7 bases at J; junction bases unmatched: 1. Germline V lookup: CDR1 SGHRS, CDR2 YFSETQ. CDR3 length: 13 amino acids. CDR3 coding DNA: TGCGCCAGCAGCTTGGTCGGGGGGAATGAGCAGTTCTTC. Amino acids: CASSLVGGNEQFF.